What follows are 18 T cell receptor beta chains derived from one specimen sequenced in a study of metastatic and nonmetastatic thyroid tumors. TCRdb reprocessed the PCR reads using MiXCR. The sample shows about 22,000 clones, 13% to 15% of them seen only once. Thyroid surgery was performed in patients who had received no treatment beforehand. The sequenced material came from tumor tissue. Source of these receptors: a female donor with papillary thyroid cancer or a benign thyroid nodule (not recorded which). Some clones in this sample may be carry-over from other donors' samples.

This clone was seen many times. This chain connects TRBV2 to TRBJ2-1; 13 bases are a match to TRBD2. Unmatched junction bases numbered 4, after V lost 4 bases and J lost 7 bases. The germline V gene encodes CDR1 SNHLY and CDR2 FYNNEI. This CDR3 contains 15 residues. Here the CDR3 reads CASSGTSGSTNEQFF. The CDR3 nucleotides are TGTGCCAGCAGTGGGACTAGCGGGAGTACTAATGAGCAGTTCTTC.

V is TRBV3-1 and J is TRBJ1-5; D gene unclear. Trimming took 1 base from V and 3 from J, leaving 4 bases between them. The CDR3 consists of 13 residues. Per the germline V gene, CDR1 is LGHDT and CDR2 is YNNKEL (reference sequence). DNA of the CDR3: TGTGCCAGCAGCCAAGGGCACAATCAGCCCCAGCATTTT. Its protein is CASSQGHNQPQHF.

The chain combines TRBV5-1 with TRBJ1-1, with D possibly being TRBD1 (5 bases). The germline V and J ends were trimmed by 2 bases and 1 base, with 15 bases remaining between them. This CDR3 spans 16 amino acids. The germline gives CDR1 SGHRS, CDR2 YFSETQ. The CDR3 DNA sequence: TGCGCCAGCAGCTTAACCCCGGGACTGACGAACACTGAAGCTTTCTTT. This translates into CASSLTPGLTNTEAFF.

This clone has a count of ten or more. The rearrangement joins TRBV24-1 to TRBJ2-3; D could derive from TRBD1 or TRBD2 (5 bases each). Germline CDR1 reads KGHDR; CDR2 reads SFDVKD. V was clipped by 2 bases and J by 4 bases, with 12 bases between them. This CDR3 has 15 amino acids. CDR3 sequence: CATSDSGPGSDTQYF. CDR3 in DNA: TGTGCCACCAGTGATTCGGGGCCAGGATCAGATACGCAGTATTTT.

By sample share, this clone is medium-sized. The rearrangement links TRBV4-1 to TRBJ1-2, with TRBD1 matching over 9 bases. V shed 2 bases, J shed 5 bases, and the junction held 3 bases outside the gene matches. The CDR3 runs to 14 residues. CDR1 is MGHRA, CDR2 YSYEKL, per germline. CDR3 sequence: CASSQTQGAYGYTF. The CDR3 region has the DNA TGCGCCAGCAGCCAAACACAGGGGGCGTATGGCTACACCTTC.

Comments on this clone: An end of the junction differs from the germline gene, which may be a read error. The chain combines TRBV7-2 with TRBJ2-3, with D unresolved. The CDR3 length is 12 residues. Germline-derived CDR1 and CDR2 are SGHTA and FQGNSA. DNA for the CDR3: TGTGCCGGCAGCATCAGCACAGATACGCAATATTTT. Amino acid sequence: CAGSISTDTQYF.

Of note for this clone: At one end the junction does not follow the germline gene, possibly because of a read error. V gene TRBV16 combines with J gene TRBJ2-2, with 11 positions matching TRBD1. The CDR3 runs 17 residues. Germline CDR1 reads KGHSY; CDR2 reads FQNENV. CDR3 amino acids: CVSSQFGTGGLTGELFF. The CDR3 DNA is TGTGTCAGCAGCCAATTTGGGACAGGGGGATTAACCGGGGAGCTGTTTTTT.

This sequence joins TRBV27 and TRBJ2-3; D unclear. In germline, CDR1 is MNHEY, CDR2 SMNVEV (reference sequence). This CDR3 comprises 14 residues. V was cut by 6 bases and J by 5 bases, with 15 bases left in between. CDR3 DNA sequence: TGTGCCAGCAGAAAGACCCCCGGGCGAGATACGCAGTATTTT. Amino acid sequence: CASRKTPGRDTQYF.

This sequence joins TRBV5-1 and TRBJ2-2; D is unresolved. The CDR3 loop spans 15 amino acids. Germline assignment: CDR1 SGHRS and CDR2 YFSETQ. The germline V and J ends were trimmed by 4 bases and 0 bases, with 10 bases remaining between them. CDR3 sequence reads: CASSRDNANTGELFF. DNA of the CDR3: TGCGCCAGCAGCCGAGACAATGCGAACACCGGGGAGCTGTTTTTT.

Note on this clone: At one boundary the junction diverges from the germline segment, which might be a read error. The chain employs TRBV7-2 and TRBJ2-3, with 15 bases fitting TRBD2. Germline V gene data show CDR1 as SGHTA and CDR2 as FQGNSA. The CDR3 runs 19 residues. CDR3 in DNA: TGTGTCAGCAGCACCCCCGGGGGTTGGACTAGCGGGGGGGCAGATACGCAGTATTTT. This gives the protein CVSSTPGGWTSGGADTQYF.

This clone was detected ten times or more. The chain couples TRBV11-2 to TRBJ2-7, with D hard to call. The CDR3 covers 14 residues. Germline assignment: CDR1 SGHAT and CDR2 FQNNGV. V lost 7 bases and J 2 bases, leaving 15 bases between the germline ends. This CDR3 is CASTWTQVAYEQYF. The CDR3 nucleotides read TGTGCCAGCACTTGGACCCAAGTGGCCTACGAGCAGTACTTC.

Relative to its sample, this clone is medium-sized (0.01 to 0.1%). This chain joins TRBV10-3 and TRBJ1-6; maybe TRBD1 (5 bases). The germline CDR1 and CDR2 sequences are ENHRY and SYGVKD. This CDR3 region has 16 residues. V was shortened by 2 bases and J by 7 bases, with 15 bases between the two germline ends. As DNA, the CDR3 is TGTGCCATCAGTGAGCCGGCAGGGTTCAGCAATTCACCCCTCCACTTT. Residues: CAISEPAGFSNSPLHF.

This clone has a count of ten or more. The rearrangement joins TRBV6-1 to TRBJ2-4, with 14 nucleotides matching TRBD2. The CDR3 is 18 amino acids. Germline CDR1 and CDR2: MNHNS and SASEGT. Trimming removed 6 bases from V and 3 bases from J; junction bases left unmatched: 10. CDR3 DNA sequence: TGTGCCAGCAGCCTAGGGACTAGCGGGAGTGGGGGCAAAAACATTCAGTACTTC. It encodes CASSLGTSGSGGKNIQYF.

This clone was detected many times. The chain carries TRBV10-3 and TRBJ2-3, with a tentative D call TRBD1 (5 bases). This CDR3 is 16 amino acids long. V was pared by 3 bases and J by 0 bases, with 13 bases between. Germline-derived CDR1 and CDR2 are ENHRY and SYGVKD. The chain's CDR3 is CAISDGAGPSTDTQYF. Here the CDR3 DNA reads TGTGCCATCAGTGATGGTGCAGGGCCTAGCACAGATACGCAGTATTTT.

This clone showed up many times. The CDR3 protein is CASSSNEGSPLHF. The CDR3, as DNA: TGTGCCAGCAGTTCTAATGAGGGTTCACCCCTCCACTTT. The chain employs TRBV12-3 or TRBV12-4 and TRBJ1-6; no clear D. This CDR3 has 13 residues. The V gene lost 4 bases and the J gene lost 9 bases, with 10 bases spanning the gap.

This clone was detected ten times or more. This sequence joins TRBV20-1 and TRBJ1-1, with a possible D match to TRBD1 (6 bases). V lost 3 bases and J lost 5, with 16 bases in between. Per the germline V gene, CDR1 is DFQATT and CDR2 is SNEGSKA (reference sequence). CDR3 length equals 14 residues. CDR3 region: CSASEQGGGTEAFF. The CDR3 coding sequence is TGCAGTGCTAGCGAACAGGGCGGGGGGACTGAAGCTTTCTTT.

This clone was seen at least ten times. The chain carries TRBV5-4 and TRBJ1-4; 9 bases line up with TRBD1. V shed 1 base, J shed 14 bases, and the junction held 6 bases outside the gene matches. The CDR3 sequence is 13 residues long. The V gene's germline CDR1 is SGHNT and CDR2 YYREEE (reference sequence). The CDR3 bases are TGTGCCAGCAGCTTGAGCGGGACAGGGAGGCTGTTTTTT. Its translation is CASSLSGTGRLFF. Full variable domain (rest looked up from reference TRBV5-4 and TRBJ1-4): ETGVTQSPTHLIKTRGQQVTLRCSSQSGHNTVSWYQQALGQGPQFIFQYYREEENGRGNFPPRFSGLQFPNYSSELNVNALELDDSALYLCASSLSGTGRLFFGSGTQLSVL.

A few counts support this clone. The junction departs from the called germline gene at one end, perhaps through a read error. Other DNA sequences from this sample encode an identical CDR3 as well. The chain combines TRBV18 with TRBJ2-2; 7 bases align to TRBD1. This CDR3 comprises 15 residues. CDR1 is KGHSH, CDR2 LQKENI, per germline. CDR3 in DNA: TGTGCCAGCTCAGCAAGGGGGCTTGGCACCGGTGAGCTGTTTTTT. This encodes CASSARGLGTGELFF.